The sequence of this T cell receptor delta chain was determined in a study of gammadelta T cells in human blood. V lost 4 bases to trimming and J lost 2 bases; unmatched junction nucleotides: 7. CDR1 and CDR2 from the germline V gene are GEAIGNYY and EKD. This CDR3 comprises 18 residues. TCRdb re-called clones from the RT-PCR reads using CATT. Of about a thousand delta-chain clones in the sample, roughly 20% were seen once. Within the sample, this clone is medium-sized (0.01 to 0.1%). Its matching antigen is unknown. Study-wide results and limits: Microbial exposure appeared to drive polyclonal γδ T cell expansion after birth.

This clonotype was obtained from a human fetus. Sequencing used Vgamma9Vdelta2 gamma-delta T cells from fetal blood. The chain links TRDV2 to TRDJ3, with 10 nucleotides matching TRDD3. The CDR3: CACDTGGSRTWDTRQMFF. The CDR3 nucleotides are TGTGCCTGTGATACTGGGGGATCTAGGACCTGGGACACCCGACAGATGTTTTTC.